This TCR beta chain was sequenced during a study of immune evolution from preneoplasia to lung adenocarcinoma. Patients had resection in Japan or China between about 2013 and 2018. H&E slides confirmed each diagnosis, reviewed by two pathologists independently. Findings and limits, study-wide: Normal lung had highest clonality; later lesions appeared denser, more diverse. Normal lung had the highest top T cell clone frequencies.

Assay used: immunoSEQ multiplex PCR; TCRdb lists only in-frame clones, some missing. The profile covers around 2,000 clones, with about 85% appearing a single time and around 18% taken by the ten largest. Germline V gives CDR1 MNHNS, CDR2 SASEGT. The germline V and J ends were trimmed by 8 bases and 5 bases, with 15 bases remaining between them. CDR3 length: 13 amino acids. Notes on this clone: The target antigen is unknown.

The TCR was taken from a person aged 60-80 years with lung adenocarcinoma. The chain couples TRBV6-1 to TRBJ1-2; possible D gene TRBD1, 5 bases. Source material: FFPE adjacent normal lung tissue. CDR3 loop: CASGDATWYGYTF. In DNA, the CDR3 is TGTGCCAGCGGGGACGCTACATGGTATGGCTACACCTTC.